The next 16 T cell receptor beta chains were all read from a single sample in a study of identical twins (dated by TCRdb to 2015 to 2016). Libraries were prepared through 5' RACE. Sequenced using an Illumina HiSeq 2000. TCRdb redid the processing of the public reads, applying fastp at Q25 and MiXCR, and retained in-frame beta chains. CDR3 protein sequences are deduplicated, and each keeps its most common genes and DNA. This sample gives 1.5 million to 2 million distinct CDR3 sequences in total; roughly 35% of them show up just once. 0.27% of the sample is in the top ten clones. The sample taken for sequencing was cord blood. These receptor sequences come from a newborn girl in good health.

The chain links TRBV20-1 to TRBJ2-1; the match to TRBD2 covers 11 bases. The CDR3 consists of 14 residues. Germline trimming cut 6 bases from V and 9 bases from J; bases unmatched to any gene: 10. Germline V gene data show CDR1 as DFQATT and CDR2 as SNEGSKA (reference sequence). This chain's CDR3 is CSATTSGMNSEQFF. CDR3 in DNA: TGCAGTGCAACGACTAGCGGGATGAACAGTGAGCAGTTCTTC.

Many counts were recorded for this clonotype. The gene calls are TRBV12-3 or TRBV12-4 and TRBJ2-1; 9 bases map to TRBD2. The trim removed 3 bases at V and 4 bases at J, leaving 4 bases unmatched. The CDR3 has 15 amino acids. CDR3 protein: CASSFGLAGYNEQFF. In DNA, the CDR3 is TGTGCCAGCAGTTTTGGGCTAGCGGGGTACAATGAGCAGTTCTTC.

This clonotype was seen a handful of times. The genes are TRBV4-1 and TRBJ2-5; D gene uncertain. Judging by the DNA end, TRBJ2-7 fits better; the J call may be wrong. The CDR3 covers 15 residues. The germline CDR1 and CDR2 sequences are MGHRA and YSYEKL. CDR3 DNA: TGCGCCAGCAGCCAAGAGTGGAGTGGGGATTACGAGCAGTACTTC. Its translation is CASSQEWSGDYEQYF.

The chain links TRBV28 to TRBJ2-7; 7 bases match TRBD1. Germline V gives CDR1 MDHEN, CDR2 SYDVKM. The CDR3 spans 16 residues. The V segment lost 6 bases and the J segment 4 bases; nucleotides outside the gene matches: 15. CDR3 coding DNA: TGTGCCAGCAGAGAACAGGGGAGTCGCAGGGAATACGAGCAGTACTTC. This translates into CASREQGSRREYEQYF.

This clonotype was recorded a few times. The V gene is TRBV20-1, the J gene TRBJ2-3; TRBD2 matches 11 bases. This CDR3 comprises 15 residues. The germline CDR1 and CDR2 sequences are DFQATT and SNEGSKA (reference sequence). Trimming took 1 base from V and 3 from J; bases not matched to a gene: 3. CDR3 loop: CSARAPSGRTDTQYF. The CDR3 coding sequence is TGCAGTGCTAGAGCCCCTAGCGGGAGGACAGATACGCAGTATTTT.

The chain uses TRBV3-1 and TRBJ2-3; no definite D call. With 5 bases removed from V and 1 base from J, the gap between germline ends came to 16 bases. Germline CDR1 and CDR2: LGHDT and YNNKEL (reference sequence). The CDR3 extends over 16 amino acids. The CDR3 sequence is CASSGRYTRGTDTQYF. The CDR3 DNA follows: TGTGCCAGCAGCGGACGCTACACCCGGGGCACAGATACGCAGTATTTT.

The table lists this clonotype with a few counts. The chain uses TRBV10-3 and TRBJ2-5, with 7 bases identical to TRBD2. Germline assignment: CDR1 ENHRY and CDR2 SYGVKD. V dropped 6 bases and J dropped 2; count of bases not matched to a gene: 3. CDR3 length: 13 amino acids. Written as DNA, the CDR3 is TGTGCCATCAGCTGGGGACTACAAGAGACCCAGTACTTC. This sequence encodes CAISWGLQETQYF.

The chain employs TRBV3-1 and TRBJ2-4; 8 bases map to TRBD2. The DNA end lines up better with TRBJ2-7; the J call may be wrong. Germline CDR1 LGHDT, CDR2 YNNKEL (reference sequence). CDR3 length: 15 residues. CDR3 coding DNA: TGTGCCAGCAGCCAAGATCCCGGACTAGCTTACGAGCAGTACTTC. It is translated as CASSQDPGLAYEQYF.

The chain links TRBV5-1 to TRBJ1-6; possible D gene TRBD1, 5 bases. The V and J ends lost 0 bases and 0 bases respectively, with 10 bases between them. Germline loops: CDR1 SGHRS, CDR2 YFSETQ. This CDR3 spans 17 amino acids. The CDR3 protein is CASSLAGGGSYNSPLHF. The CDR3 DNA reads TGCGCCAGCAGCTTGGCCGGGGGGGGCTCCTATAATTCACCCCTCCACTTT. Looking up the rest from reference TRBV5-1 and TRBJ1-6 gives the full variable domain: KAGVTQTPRYLIKTRGQQVTLSCSPISGHRSVSWYQQTPGQGLQFLFEYFSETQRNKGNFPGRFSGRQFSNSRSEMNVSTLELGDSALYLCASSLAGGGSYNSPLHFGNGTRLTVT.

This chain connects TRBV5-1 to TRBJ2-3, with D unresolved. Per germline, CDR1 SGHRS and CDR2 YFSETQ. This CDR3 contains 15 residues. The ends were cut back, 1 base at V and 0 bases at J, with 9 bases in the middle. The CDR3 region is CASSLPTGSTDTQYF. CDR3 DNA sequence: TGCGCCAGCAGCTTGCCCACCGGGAGCACAGATACGCAGTATTTT. The full variable domain, its missing parts supplied by reference TRBV5-1 and TRBJ2-3, is KAGVTQTPRYLIKTRGQQVTLSCSPISGHRSVSWYQQTPGQGLQFLFEYFSETQRNKGNFPGRFSGRQFSNSRSEMNVSTLELGDSALYLCASSLPTGSTDTQYFGPGTRLTVL.

V and J are TRBV6-1 and TRBJ1-2, with TRBD1 matching over 8 bases. The junction had 17 bases not matched to a gene; V was cut back by 4 bases and J by 4 bases. This CDR3 has 18 residues. In germline, CDR1 is MNHNS, CDR2 SASEGT. CDR3 protein: CASSARQGRPIGGYGYTF. The CDR3 coding sequence is TGTGCCAGCAGTGCTAGACAGGGGCGCCCAATTGGGGGCTATGGCTACACCTTC.

The table lists this clonotype with a few counts. The chain is built from TRBV27 and TRBJ2-3; 8 nucleotides agree with TRBD2. Germline CDR1 MNHEY, CDR2 SMNVEV (reference sequence). The CDR3 loop spans 17 amino acids. Trimming at V came to 2 bases and at J to 2 bases, leaving 9 bases not matched to a gene. The CDR3 loop reads CASSLGGSGDLTDTQYF. The CDR3 DNA follows: TGTGCCAGCAGTTTAGGGGGTAGCGGGGATCTCACAGATACGCAGTATTTT.

This clonotype has a handful of counts. The chain couples TRBV20-1 to TRBJ1-5; possible D gene TRBD1, 5 bases. Between the trimmed V and J ends, which lost 3 bases and 5 bases, there was a span of 14 bases. This CDR3 is built from 14 residues. Germline V gene data show CDR1 as DFQATT and CDR2 as SNEGSKA (reference sequence). The DNA of the CDR3 is TGCAGTGCTAGGGATAACATGGGGCATCAGCCCCAGCATTTT. It translates to CSARDNMGHQPQHF.

This clonotype has only a few counts. This chain links TRBV6-5 with TRBJ1-1, with 9 bases that match TRBD1. V was pared by 2 bases and J by 0 bases, with 10 bases of the junction left unmatched. CDR3 length: 18 residues. CDR1 is MNHEY, CDR2 SVGAGI, per germline. In DNA form, the CDR3 reads TGTGCCAGCAGTTACGGAGGAGGGACAGGGATCATGAACACTGAAGCTTTCTTT. This sequence encodes CASSYGGGTGIMNTEAFF.

This clonotype is a singleton in its sample. A much bigger clone sits one base away, suggesting this may be a read error. The CDR3 coding sequence is TGTGCCATCAGCCAATACAGGGAAGGGGGCCACACCTTC. As protein: CAISQYREGGHTF. The chain links TRBV10-3 to TRBJ1-2, with TRBD1 matching 7 bases. Per the germline V gene, CDR1 is ENHRY and CDR2 is SYGVKD. V shed 6 bases, J shed 12 bases, and the junction held 13 bases outside the gene matches. The CDR3 runs 13 residues.

V and J are TRBV27 and TRBJ2-5; D is uncertain. Germline lookup yields CDR1 MNHEY and CDR2 SMNVEV (reference sequence). This CDR3 region has 10 residues. Trimming removed 6 bases from V and 11 bases from J, with 10 bases in between. The CDR3 DNA is TGTGCCAGCAGCCCCTTGGTGCAGTACTTC. This encodes CASSPLVQYF.